The rows below give T cell receptor beta chains drawn from one sample of a study of cytomegalovirus exposure and HLA in healthy donors. The repertoire was sequenced with immunoSEQ multiplex PCR; TCRdb's copy has only in-frame clones and lacks some. The sample has about 60,000 clones, about 96% seen once; the top ten hold approximately 0.94%. The sequenced sample was PBMCs. These receptors were taken from a man between 18 and 35 years old in good health and CMV-seronegative. Each CDR3 is given with its conserved first and last residue. The order of the fields is D gene, J gene, V gene, clone size, CDR3 protein, CDR3 DNA. A D gene is named only where the DNA matches it firmly. Expanded clones are given a class, and other clones once, few, many or no size at all.

TRBD1,TRBJ1-6,TRBV11-2,.,CASSTRDRDGSPLHF,TGTGCCAGCAGCACCCGGGACAGGGATGGTTCACCCCTCCACTTT
TRBD2,TRBJ2-3,TRBV12-5,few,CASGLVSGGTQYF,TGTGCTAGTGGTTTGGTATCGGGAGGTACGCAGTATTTT
.,TRBJ1-1,TRBV28,.,CASSASGKNTEAFF,TGTGCCAGCAGTGCATCCGGGAAGAACACTGAAGCTTTCTTT
TRBD1,TRBJ2-7,TRBV11-2,.,CASSLDFTKDRIAREQYF,TGTGCCAGCAGCTTAGATTTTACTAAGGACAGGATCGCTAGGGAGCAGTACTTC
.,TRBJ2-5,TRBV10-2,.,CASSDTDSQETQYF,TGCGCCAGCAGTGATACGGACAGTCAAGAGACCCAGTACTTC
TRBD1,TRBJ2-7,TRBV29-1,.,CSVEVWETGGGEQYF,TGCAGCGTTGAAGTCTGGGAGACAGGGGGCGGTGAGCAGTACTTC
.,TRBJ2-7,TRBV6-1,.,CASSEGKGGSYEQYF,TGTGCCAGCAGTGAAGGAAAGGGAGGCTCCTACGAGCAGTACTTC
.,TRBJ2-7,TRBV10-3,.,CAISQSGVSYEQYF,TGTGCCATCAGCCAAAGCGGAGTTTCCTACGAGCAGTACTTC
TRBD2,TRBJ2-1,TRBV18,.,CASSPRTSGSHNEQFF,TGTGCCAGCTCACCACGGACTAGCGGGAGCCACAATGAGCAGTTCTTC
TRBD1,TRBJ2-1,TRBV28,.,CASSLPSTGFLGNEQFF,TGTGCCAGCAGTTTACCGTCGACAGGGTTCCTCGGCAATGAGCAGTTCTTC
TRBD2,TRBJ2-1,TRBV7-4,.,CASSLALGTSGRNEQFF,TGTGCCAGCAGCTTAGCGCTGGGGACTAGCGGGAGAAATGAGCAGTTCTTC
TRBD1,TRBJ2-2,TRBV18,.,CASSSLQGEYTGELFF,TGTGCCAGCTCATCGTTACAGGGGGAATACACCGGGGAGCTGTTTTTT
.,TRBJ2-3,TRBV30,.,CAWSLGQLPRSTDTQYF,TGTGCCTGGAGTCTGGGGCAGCTTCCACGTAGCACAGATACGCAGTATTTT
TRBD1,TRBJ1-2,TRBV19,once,CASSIQGEDGYTF,TGTGCCAGTAGTATTCAGGGGGAGGATGGCTACACCTTC
TRBD2,TRBJ2-5,TRBV5-1,.,CASSSNSGRTETQYF,TGCGCCAGCAGCTCAAATAGCGGGAGGACAGAGACCCAGTACTTC
.,TRBJ2-5,TRBV30,once,CAWSVAETQYF,TGTGCCTGGAGTGTTGCGGAGACCCAGTACTTC
.,TRBJ2-1,TRBV19,.,CASRSGYPPYNEQFF,TGTGCCAGTAGAAGCGGGTATCCGCCTTACAATGAGCAGTTCTTC
TRBD1,TRBJ1-1,TRBV6-6,.,CASSPGTANTEAFF,TGTGCCAGCAGCCCCGGGACAGCGAACACTGAAGCTTTCTTT
TRBD2,TRBJ2-3,TRBV4-3,.,CASSQGLAGGPSKADTQYF,TGCGCCAGCAGCCAGGGACTAGCGGGAGGCCCCTCGAAGGCAGATACGCAGTATTTT
TRBD2,TRBJ2-1,TRBV29-1,.,CSGRASGSLDRNEQFF,TGCAGCGGGAGGGCTAGCGGGAGTTTAGACCGGAATGAGCAGTTCTTC